Listed below are T cell receptor beta chains from one sample, sequenced in a study of T cells in Graves' hyperthyroidism and ophthalmopathy. TCRdb re-derived calls from the multiplex PCR reads in MiXCR, one entry per CDR3 protein. The sample carries roughly 500,000 distinct CDR3 sequences, 15% to 20% recorded once. Sequencing was done on a sample of blood. The receptors shown here come from a woman aged 25 to 39 with Graves' ophthalmopathy. CDR3s include the opening cysteine and the closing phenylalanine or tryptophan. Each record gives: D gene, V gene, J gene, clone size, CDR3 protein, CDR3 DNA. D genes are given only for firm matches. Part of the rows lack a size; the others show once, few, many or a class for expanded clones.

d_call: NA; v_call: TRBV29-1; j_call: TRBJ2-1; clone_size: NA; cdr3_aa: CSVVLLSSSYNEQFF; cdr3_nt: TGCAGCGTTGTTCTGCTATCAAGCTCCTACAATGAGCAGTTCTTC
d_call: NA; v_call: TRBV27; j_call: TRBJ1-5; clone_size: many; cdr3_aa: CASSLLGKNQPQHF; cdr3_nt: TGTGCCAGCAGTTTGCTCGGGAAAAATCAGCCCCAGCATTTT
d_call: TRBD1; v_call: TRBV30; j_call: TRBJ2-3; clone_size: many; cdr3_aa: CAWTGQGTGTDTQYF; cdr3_nt: TGTGCCTGGACCGGACAGGGGACGGGCACAGATACGCAGTATTTT
d_call: NA; v_call: TRBV28; j_call: TRBJ2-7; clone_size: few; cdr3_aa: CASSKRLLSSYEQYF; cdr3_nt: TGTGCCAGCAGCAAGCGGCTCCTCAGCTCCTACGAGCAGTACTTC
d_call: TRBD1; v_call: TRBV7-9; j_call: TRBJ2-1; clone_size: NA; cdr3_aa: CASSSRGLNEQFF; cdr3_nt: TGTGCCAGCAGCTCCAGGGGGCTCAATGAGCAGTTCTTC
d_call: NA; v_call: TRBV6-2/TRBV6-3; j_call: TRBJ1-1; clone_size: many; cdr3_aa: CASWSGSTKRAFF; cdr3_nt: TGTGCTAGCTGGAGCGGCTCCACCAAGCGAGCTTTCTTT
d_call: NA; v_call: TRBV6-2/TRBV6-3; j_call: TRBJ1-2; clone_size: NA; cdr3_aa: CASSNPTTANYGYTF; cdr3_nt: TGTGCCAGCAGTAATCCAACGACAGCTAACTATGGCTACACCTTC
d_call: NA; v_call: TRBV11-2; j_call: TRBJ2-3; clone_size: many; cdr3_aa: CASSLNLGADTQYF; cdr3_nt: TGTGCCAGCAGCTTAAATTTGGGGGCAGATACGCAGTATTTT
d_call: NA; v_call: TRBV3-1; j_call: TRBJ1-1; clone_size: many; cdr3_aa: CASSQGQTKAFF; cdr3_nt: TGTGCCAGCAGTCAAGGGCAGACCAAAGCTTTCTTT
d_call: NA; v_call: TRBV4-2; j_call: TRBJ2-7; clone_size: NA; cdr3_aa: CASSQDGASGSSYEQYF; cdr3_nt: TGTGCCAGCAGCCAAGATGGGGCCAGCGGCAGCTCCTACGAGCAGTACTTC
d_call: TRBD1; v_call: TRBV20-1; j_call: TRBJ2-7; clone_size: many; cdr3_aa: CSAGTQGSPYEQYF; cdr3_nt: TGCAGTGCCGGGACACAGGGGTCCCCCTACGAGCAGTACTTC
d_call: NA; v_call: TRBV7-2; j_call: TRBJ2-6; clone_size: many; cdr3_aa: CASSLLFSSGANVLTF; cdr3_nt: TGTGCCAGCAGCTTACTGTTTAGCTCTGGGGCCAACGTCCTGACTTTC
d_call: NA; v_call: TRBV7-6; j_call: TRBJ2-3; clone_size: many; cdr3_aa: CASSLAGGADTQYF; cdr3_nt: TGTGCCAGCAGCCTAGCCGGCGGAGCAGATACGCAGTATTTT
d_call: TRBD2; v_call: TRBV29-1; j_call: TRBJ2-2; clone_size: NA; cdr3_aa: CSVEASGNTGELFF; cdr3_nt: TGCAGCGTTGAGGCTAGCGGGAACACCGGGGAGCTGTTTTTT
d_call: NA; v_call: TRBV9; j_call: TRBJ2-1; clone_size: NA; cdr3_aa: CASSVGGPEQFF; cdr3_nt: TGTGCCAGCAGCGTAGGTGGGCCTGAGCAGTTCTTC
d_call: NA; v_call: TRBV7-3; j_call: TRBJ2-7; clone_size: few; cdr3_aa: CASSSPGMTYEQYF; cdr3_nt: TGTGCCAGCAGCTCCCCCGGGATGACCTACGAGCAGTACTTC
d_call: TRBD2; v_call: TRBV4-3; j_call: TRBJ2-1; clone_size: few; cdr3_aa: CASSQDRGLGLFF; cdr3_nt: TGCGCCAGCAGCCAAGATCGAGGACTAGGTCTGTTCTTC
d_call: NA; v_call: TRBV20-1; j_call: TRBJ2-1; clone_size: few; cdr3_aa: CSATYNEQFF; cdr3_nt: TGCAGTGCAACATACAATGAGCAGTTCTTC
d_call: TRBD1; v_call: TRBV19; j_call: TRBJ2-6; clone_size: NA; cdr3_aa: CASSIRDSGPGANVLTF; cdr3_nt: TGTGCCAGTAGTATCCGGGACAGTGGTCCTGGGGCCAACGTCCTGACTTTC
d_call: TRBD1; v_call: TRBV20-1; j_call: TRBJ1-5; clone_size: many; cdr3_aa: CSAAAGTGSNQPQHF; cdr3_nt: TGCAGTGCTGCAGCCGGGACAGGGAGCAATCAGCCCCAGCATTTT
d_call: NA; v_call: TRBV11-2; j_call: TRBJ2-2; clone_size: NA; cdr3_aa: CASSRGAGAGELFF; cdr3_nt: TGTGCCAGCAGCCGGGGGGCAGGGGCCGGGGAGCTGTTTTTT
d_call: NA; v_call: TRBV6-1; j_call: TRBJ2-7; clone_size: NA; cdr3_aa: CASTLAGTPGVEQYF; cdr3_nt: TGTGCCAGCACTCTAGCCGGGACCCCTGGGGTCGAGCAGTACTTC
d_call: TRBD1; v_call: TRBV6-2/TRBV6-3; j_call: TRBJ2-5; clone_size: NA; cdr3_aa: CASSLGTGVMETQYF; cdr3_nt: TGTGCCAGCTCATTGGGGACAGGGGTTATGGAGACCCAGTACTTC
d_call: NA; v_call: TRBV7-2; j_call: TRBJ1-1; clone_size: many; cdr3_aa: CASSPTRMNTEAFF; cdr3_nt: TGTGCCAGCAGTCCGACAAGGATGAACACTGAAGCTTTCTTT
d_call: NA; v_call: TRBV5-8; j_call: TRBJ2-2; clone_size: NA; cdr3_aa: CASSLASVGPGELFF; cdr3_nt: TGTGCCAGCAGCTTGGCTAGCGTGGGACCCGGGGAGCTGTTTTTT
d_call: NA; v_call: TRBV29-1; j_call: TRBJ2-1; clone_size: NA; cdr3_aa: CSVDVDTSSYNEQFF; cdr3_nt: TGCAGCGTTGACGTTGACACGAGCTCCTACAATGAGCAGTTCTTC
d_call: NA; v_call: TRBV6-6; j_call: TRBJ2-1; clone_size: many; cdr3_aa: CASSYSPGTGIYNEQFF; cdr3_nt: TGTGCCAGCAGTTACTCCCCCGGAACAGGGATCTACAATGAGCAGTTCTTC